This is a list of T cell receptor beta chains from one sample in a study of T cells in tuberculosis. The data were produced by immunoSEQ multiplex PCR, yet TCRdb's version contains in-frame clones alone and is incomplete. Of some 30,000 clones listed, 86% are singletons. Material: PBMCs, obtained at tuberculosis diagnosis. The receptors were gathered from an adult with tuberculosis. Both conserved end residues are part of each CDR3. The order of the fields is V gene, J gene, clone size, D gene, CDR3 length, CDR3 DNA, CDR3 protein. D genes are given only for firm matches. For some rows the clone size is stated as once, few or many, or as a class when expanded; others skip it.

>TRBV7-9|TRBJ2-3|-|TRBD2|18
TGTGCCAGCAGCTTAGTTTTGGGACTAGCGGGGGCCAGGGATACGCAGTATTTT
CASSLVLGLAGARDTQYF
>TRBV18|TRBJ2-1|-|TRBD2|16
TGTGCCAGCTCACCACGTTCTAGCGGCTCCTACAATGAGCAGTTCTTC
CASSPRSSGSYNEQFF
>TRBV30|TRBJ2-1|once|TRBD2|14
TGTGCCTGGACCAGGACTAGCGGGAAGGATGAGCAGTTCTTC
CAWTRTSGKDEQFF
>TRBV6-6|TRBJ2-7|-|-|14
TGTGCCAGCAGTCCGGCGGGGCTCTCCTACGAGCAGTACTTC
CASSPAGLSYEQYF
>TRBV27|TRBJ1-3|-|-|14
TGTGCCAGCAGTTTAGCGGGAGCTGGAAACACCATATATTTT
CASSLAGAGNTIYF
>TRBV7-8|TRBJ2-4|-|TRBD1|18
TGTGCCAGCAGCCCACTCGTGTGGCAGGGGGCGACCAAAAACATTCAGTACTTC
CASSPLVWQGATKNIQYF
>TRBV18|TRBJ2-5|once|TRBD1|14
TGTGCCAGCTCACCACCGGGACAGAAAGAGACCCAGTACTTC
CASSPPGQKETQYF
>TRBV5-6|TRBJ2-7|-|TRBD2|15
TGTGCCAGCAGCGGGGGACTAGCGACAATCGACGAGCAGTACTTC
CASSGGLATIDEQYF
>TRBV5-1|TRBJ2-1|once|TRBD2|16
TGCGCCAGCAGCTTGGAAGCGGGAGGGACCTACAATGAGCAGTTCTTC
CASSLEAGGTYNEQFF
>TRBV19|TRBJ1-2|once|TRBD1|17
TGTGCCAGTAGTATAATGGGAGGGGACAGGCCGGGCTATGGCTACACCTTC
CASSIMGGDRPGYGYTF
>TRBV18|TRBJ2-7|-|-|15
TGTGCCAGCTCACCAGGTTTCCGAAGCCCCTACGAGCAGTACTTC
CASSPGFRSPYEQYF
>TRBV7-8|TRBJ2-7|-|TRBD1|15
TGTGCCAGCAGCCAGACAGGGGGCAGCTCCTACGAGCAGTACTTC
CASSQTGGSSYEQYF
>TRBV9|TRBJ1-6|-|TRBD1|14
TGTGCCAGCAGCCTCTACGACAGGGGATCACCCCTCCACTTT
CASSLYDRGSPLHF
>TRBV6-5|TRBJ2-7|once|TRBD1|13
TGTGCCAGCAGCCCGTCTATCCGGGACAGCCTACGATTC
CASSPSIRDSLRF
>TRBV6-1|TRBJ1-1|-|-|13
TGTGCCAGCAGTCGTACAGGGATCACTGAAGCTTTCTTT
CASSRTGITEAFF
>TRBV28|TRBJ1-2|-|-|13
TGTGCCAGCAGTTTAGACCCCCCAGGGGGCTACACCTTC
CASSLDPPGGYTF
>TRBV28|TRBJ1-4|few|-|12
TGTGCCAGCAGGCGCCCGAATGAAAAACTGTTTTTT
CASRRPNEKLFF
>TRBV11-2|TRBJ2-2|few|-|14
TGTGCCAGCGTACGGGTTGCGAACACCGGGGAGCTGTTTTTT
CASVRVANTGELFF
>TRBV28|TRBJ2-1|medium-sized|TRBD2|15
TGTGCCAGCGGCCTAAGAAGCGGGAGTATGAATGAGCAGTTCTTC
CASGLRSGSMNEQFF
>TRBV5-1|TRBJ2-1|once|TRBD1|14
TGCGCCAGCAGCTCAAGGACAGGCTACAATGAGCAGTTCTTC
CASSSRTGYNEQFF
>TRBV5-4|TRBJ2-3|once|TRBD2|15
TGTGCCAGCAGCAAGGGACTAGCGGGAACAGATACGCAGTATTTT
CASSKGLAGTDTQYF
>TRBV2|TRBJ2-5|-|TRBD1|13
TGTGCCAGCAGTGGAGGGGGCCCGGAGACCCAGTACTTC
CASSGGGPETQYF
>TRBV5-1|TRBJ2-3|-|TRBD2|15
TGCGCCAGCAGCTTGACTAGCGGGGGGACAGATACGCAGTATTTT
CASSLTSGGTDTQYF
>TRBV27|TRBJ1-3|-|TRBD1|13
TGTGCCAGCAGGACAGGGGCTGGAAACACCATATATTTT
CASRTGAGNTIYF
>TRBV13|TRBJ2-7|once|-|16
TGTGCCAGCAGCTCCTCGCGGACTGTCGGCTCCTACGAGCAGTACTTC
CASSSSRTVGSYEQYF
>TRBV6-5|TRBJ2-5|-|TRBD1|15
TGTGCCAGCAGTTCCCAGGGGGCCTATGGGGAGACCCAGTACTTC
CASSSQGAYGETQYF
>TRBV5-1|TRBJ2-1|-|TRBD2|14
TGCGCCAGCGGGTCCGGGACTAGCACCAATGAGCAGTTCTTC
CASGSGTSTNEQFF
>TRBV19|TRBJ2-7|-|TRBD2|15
TGTGCCAGTAGTTCTCTAGCGGGAGGGTCCTACGAGCAGTACTTC
CASSSLAGGSYEQYF
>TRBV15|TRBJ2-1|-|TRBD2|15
TGTGCCACCAGCAGAGTCGGGGGGGCCTATGATGAGCAGTTCTTC
CATSRVGGAYDEQFF
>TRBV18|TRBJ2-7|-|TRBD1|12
TGTGCCAGCTCGAAACAGGGGGCCGAGCAGTACTTC
CASSKQGAEQYF
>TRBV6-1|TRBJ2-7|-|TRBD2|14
TGTGCCAGCCCCGCGACTAGCGGGATTGCGGCGCAGTACTTC
CASPATSGIAAQYF
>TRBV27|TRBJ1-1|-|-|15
TGTGCCAGCAGTTTATCCCGCCCGGGTTTGACTGAAGCTTTCTTT
CASSLSRPGLTEAFF
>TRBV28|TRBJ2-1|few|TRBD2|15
TGTGCCAGCAGTGAGGGACTAGCGGCCTACAATGAGCAGTTCTTC
CASSEGLAAYNEQFF
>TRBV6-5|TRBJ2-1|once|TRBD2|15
TGTGCCAGCACCTTAGCGGGAGCTTCCTACAATGAGCAGTTCTTC
CASTLAGASYNEQFF
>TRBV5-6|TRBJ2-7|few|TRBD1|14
TGTGCCAGCAGCCGGAACAGGGGTATGTACGAGCAGTACTTC
CASSRNRGMYEQYF
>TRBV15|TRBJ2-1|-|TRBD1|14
TGTGCCACCAGCTCGGGACAGCCCTACAATGAGCAGTTCTTC
CATSSGQPYNEQFF
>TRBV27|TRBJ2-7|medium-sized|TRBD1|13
TGTGCCAGCTCTCGGACAGGGGCTTACGAGCAGTACTTC
CASSRTGAYEQYF
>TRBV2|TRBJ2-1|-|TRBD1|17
TGTGCCAGCACCACAGGGGGCCCAGCGATGGGTTACAATGAGCAGTTCTTC
CASTTGGPAMGYNEQFF
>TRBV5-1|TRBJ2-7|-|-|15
TGCGCCAGCAGCTTGGCGGTCTCAGGTAGCGACGAGCAGTACTTC
CASSLAVSGSDEQYF
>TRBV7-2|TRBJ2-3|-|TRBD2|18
TGTGCCAGCAGCTTAGCGCAGTCTAGCGGGGGACGGGCAGATACGCAGTATTTT
CASSLAQSSGGRADTQYF
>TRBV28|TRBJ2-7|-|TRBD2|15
TGTGCCAGCAGTTTGGGGACTAGCGCCTACTACGAGCAGTACTTC
CASSLGTSAYYEQYF
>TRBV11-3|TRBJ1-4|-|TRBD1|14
TGTGCCAGCAGACGGGACAGGGAACATGAAAAACTGTTTTTT
CASRRDREHEKLFF
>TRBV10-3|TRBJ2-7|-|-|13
TGTGCCATCAACCGGGAGCAAGCCTACGAGCAGTACTTC
CAINREQAYEQYF
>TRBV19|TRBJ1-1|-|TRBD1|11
TGTGCCAGTAGGAGACAGGGTAGAGCTTTCTTT
CASRRQGRAFF
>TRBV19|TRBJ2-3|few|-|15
TGTGCCAGTAGTTTGGTAGCGGAACTACGGGATACGCAGTATTTT
CASSLVAELRDTQYF
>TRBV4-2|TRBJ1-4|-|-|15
TGTGCCAGCAGCCAAGATAGTGGGGGAGGTGAAAAACTGTTTTTT
CASSQDSGGGEKLFF
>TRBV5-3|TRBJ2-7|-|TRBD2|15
TGTGCCAGAAGCCTAGGACTAGCGGGTTCCACCGAGCAGTACTTC
CARSLGLAGSTEQYF
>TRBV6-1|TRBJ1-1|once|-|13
TGTGCCAGCAAGGAGCCGGGGGGGACTGAAGCTTTCTTT
CASKEPGGTEAFF
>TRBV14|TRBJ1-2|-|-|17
TGTGCCAGCAGCCAAGGCCCGCTGTTCCGGTCGAACTATGGCTACACCTTC
CASSQGPLFRSNYGYTF
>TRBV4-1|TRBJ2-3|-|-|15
TGCGCCAGCAGCAACAAACAGGGTAACACAGATACGCAGTATTTT
CASSNKQGNTDTQYF
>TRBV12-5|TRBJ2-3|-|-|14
TGTGCTAGTGGTTCCGGACTGCCGGGAGATACGCAGTATTTT
CASGSGLPGDTQYF
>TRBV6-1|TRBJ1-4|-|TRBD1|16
TGTGCCAGCAGTGGACTTCAGGGGGCGTCTAATGAAAAACTGTTTTTT
CASSGLQGASNEKLFF